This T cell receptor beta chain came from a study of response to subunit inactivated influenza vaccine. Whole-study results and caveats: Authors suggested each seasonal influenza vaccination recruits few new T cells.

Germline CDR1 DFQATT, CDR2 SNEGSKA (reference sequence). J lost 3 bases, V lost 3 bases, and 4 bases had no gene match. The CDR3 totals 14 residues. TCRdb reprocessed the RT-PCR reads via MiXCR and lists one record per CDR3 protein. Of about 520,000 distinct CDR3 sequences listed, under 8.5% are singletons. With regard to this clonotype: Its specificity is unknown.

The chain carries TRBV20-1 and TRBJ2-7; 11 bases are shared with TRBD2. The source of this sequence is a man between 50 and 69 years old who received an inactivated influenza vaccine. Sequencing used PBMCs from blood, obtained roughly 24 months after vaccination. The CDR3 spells CSASLTSGNYEQYF. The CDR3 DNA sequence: TGCAGTGCTAGCCTGACTAGCGGGAACTACGAGCAGTACTTC.